One sample yielded the 2 T cell receptor beta chains listed below, sequenced in a study of blood T cell repertoires in COVID-19. This table comes from immunoSEQ multiplex PCR, and its TCRdb copy is limited to in-frame clones, with some not included. This sample has almost 200,000 clones, with more than 80% found just once. Sample: PBMCs or T cells enriched from blood (not recorded which). The receptor source for this set is a woman younger than 30 who had recovered from COVID-19.

The chain couples TRBV10-2 to TRBJ1-2; D may be TRBD1 (5 bases). Trimming left V 10 bases short and J 4 bases short, with 13 bases between. Germline CDR1 WSHSY, CDR2 SAAADI. The CDR3 runs to 12 residues. The CDR3 DNA reads TGCGCCACCTTGACAGACTCCTATGGCTACACCTTC. This encodes CATLTDSYGYTF.

This clone occurred once. V and J are TRBV27 and TRBJ2-3; 9 positions agree with TRBD2. V was pared by 6 bases and J by 1 base, with 11 bases of the junction left unmatched. Germline-derived CDR1 and CDR2 are MNHEY and SMNVEV (reference sequence). CDR3 size: 17 residues. In DNA, the CDR3 is TGTGCCAGCAGCCGGGCGGGGGGGCTGATGGGCACAGATACGCAGTATTTT. It translates to CASSRAGGLMGTDTQYF.